This is a list of T cell receptor beta chains from one sample in a study of Ad26.COV2.S vaccination and SARS-CoV-2 variants. TCRdb's table, derived via immunoSEQ multiplex PCR, lists solely in-frame clones and lacks some. The data contain approximately 360,000 clones, 80% to 90% of them singletons. The sample was peripheral blood, taken in a trial of Ad26.COV2.S vaccine versus placebo. These receptors originate from a person aged 18-60 years who received the Ad26.COV2.S COVID-19 vaccine or a placebo. CDR3s include the opening cysteine and the closing phenylalanine or tryptophan. Fields, in order: D gene, V gene, J gene, clone size, CDR3 protein, CDR3 DNA. A D gene is named only where the DNA matches it firmly. A clone size is listed for some rows: how often the clone was seen (once, few, many), or a class if it is expanded.

-	TRBV7-2	TRBJ1-5	-	CASSLGSVRSNQPQHF	TGTGCCAGCAGCTTAGGGTCAGTTAGGAGCAATCAGCCCCAGCATTTT
TRBD2	TRBV4-3	TRBJ2-7	few	CASSLLAGGPHEQYF	TGCGCCAGCAGCCTATTAGCGGGGGGGCCCCACGAGCAGTACTTC
TRBD2	TRBV5-4	TRBJ2-1	-	CASSIDASGGKEQFF	TGTGCCAGCAGCATCGACGCTAGCGGGGGCAAGGAGCAGTTCTTC
TRBD1	TRBV4-1	TRBJ2-3	-	CASSHSGQEIDTQYF	TGCGCCAGCAGCCATTCGGGACAGGAGATAGATACGCAGTATTTT
-	TRBV12-3/TRBV12-4	TRBJ1-2	-	CASSLDGNYGYTF	TGTGCCAGCAGCCTTGATGGCAACTATGGCTACACCTTC
-	TRBV27	TRBJ1-6	once	CASSPSRNSASSYNSPLHF	TGTGCCAGCAGTCCCTCCCGGAACAGTGCTAGCTCCTATAATTCACCCCTCCACTTT
-	TRBV18	TRBJ2-5	once	CASSTSPHSGGTQETQYF	TGTGCCAGCTCTACGTCACCTCATTCTGGGGGAACTCAAGAGACCCAGTACTTC
-	TRBV7-2	TRBJ1-2	-	CASTPTATGSYTF	TGTGCCAGCACCCCAACAGCAACGGGGAGCTACACCTTC
TRBD2	TRBV5-1	TRBJ2-3	-	CASSLAGGSTDTQYF	TGCGCCAGCAGCTTGGCGGGAGGATCCACAGATACGCAGTATTTT
-	TRBV25-1	TRBJ2-2	-	CASSEFRTTAGELFF	TGTGCCAGCAGTGAATTCCGGACGACAGCCGGGGAGCTGTTTTTT
-	TRBV25-1	TRBJ1-2	-	CASSVGAHYGYTF	TGTGCCAGCAGTGTGGGGGCACACTATGGCTACACCTTC
-	TRBV18	TRBJ1-1	once	CASSPQDTGRTEAFF	TGTGCCAGCTCACCACAGGATACGGGGAGAACTGAAGCTTTCTTT
TRBD1	TRBV19	TRBJ2-2	-	CASDYAGQGLRDTGELFF	TGTGCCAGCGATTATGCGGGACAGGGATTGAGGGACACCGGGGAGCTGTTTTTT
-	TRBV6-5	TRBJ1-3	-	CASSRQLLTGNTIYF	TGTGCCAGCAGTCGGCAGCTCCTCACTGGAAACACCATATATTTT
-	TRBV25-1	TRBJ2-3	once	CASSDGWGGRTDTQYF	TGTGCCAGCAGTGATGGCTGGGGCGGCCGCACAGATACGCAGTATTTT
-	TRBV18	TRBJ2-1	-	CASSPGLDNEQFF	TGTGCCAGCTCTCCTGGACTCGACAATGAGCAGTTCTTC
-	TRBV5-6	TRBJ2-7	-	CASSLMGGWQYF	TGTGCCAGCAGCTTGATGGGGGGTTGGCAGTACTTC
-	TRBV18	TRBJ2-2	-	CASSPLRPDTGELFF	TGTGCCAGCTCACCATTGAGGCCAGACACCGGGGAGCTGTTTTTT
-	TRBV4-1	TRBJ2-7	-	CASSPVSSYEQYF	TGCGCCAGCAGCCCCGTGTCATCCTACGAGCAGTACTTC
-	TRBV24-1	TRBJ1-1	once	CATSSPWDTEAFF	TGTGCCACCAGTAGCCCGTGGGACACTGAAGCTTTCTTT
-	TRBV5-4	TRBJ2-7	-	CASGWPDGYEQYF	TGTGCCAGCGGTTGGCCGGACGGCTACGAGCAGTACTTC
-	TRBV5-1	TRBJ1-2	few	CASSLFTGRGYTF	TGCGCCAGCAGCTTGTTCACGGGGCGCGGCTACACCTTC
TRBD2	TRBV4-1	TRBJ2-3	-	CASSRISSGGPTDTQYF	TGCGCCAGCAGCCGGATCTCGAGCGGGGGGCCAACAGATACGCAGTATTTT
-	TRBV11-1	TRBJ2-5	-	CASSVQGETQYF	TGTGCCAGCAGCGTTCAGGGAGAGACCCAGTACTTC
-	TRBV6-1	TRBJ1-5	-	CASSEVPEQPQHF	TGTGCCAGCAGTGAAGTCCCAGAACAGCCCCAGCATTTT
-	TRBV2	TRBJ2-2	-	CASSRENTGELFF	TGTGCCAGCTCTAGGGAGAACACCGGGGAGCTGTTTTTT